This TCR beta chain is drawn from a study of blood T cell repertoires in COVID-19 (dated by TCRdb to the early 2020s). For the study in its entirety: Samples from collaborators originated in the United States, Italy and Spain and spanned both the acute and convalescent phases of COVID-19. The material from the prospective study consisted of cDNA or gDNA derived from T cells, B-cell-depleted T cells, or PBMCs. The dataset comprised deeply sampled blood TCRbeta repertoires from subjects exposed to, actively infected with, or recovered from COVID-19. The repertoires were released in a freely available public database meant as a resource for research on the immune response to SARS-CoV-2. The samples were drawn from the first 160 participants of the ongoing ImmuneRACE study and from 950 to 1,500 subjects provided by 6 global collaborators. A de-identified subject ID, COVID-19 status, age in years and sex were almost always included in the sample metadata. Where available, HLA class I and class II types were taken from metadata supplied by the sample provider and were not determined by assay-based typing. General findings and caveats noted by the study authors: The quantity of clinical and demographic metadata differed by source and by participant and was supplied without curation.

TCRbeta CDR3 regions were amplified from genomic DNA by means of the immunoSEQ Assay, a bias-controlled multiplex PCR. The source study handled its data this way. The number of nucleated cells in each sample was estimated from the amplification of reference gene primers within the assay. To quantify the absolute abundance of each unique TCRbeta CDR3 rearrangement, sequence reads were collapsed and filtered. For each sample, productive Simpson clonality was calculated as the square root of Simpson's diversity index over productive rearrangements. Imported from immuneACCESS, the table was reduced by TCRdb to in-frame sequences with V and J called. These copies leave out some clones; in studies compared against another copy, an unresolved V gene accounts for under half, and the cause of the remainder is not known. D and trimming come from the DNA, and the V and J calls and clone size come from that table. Within this sample are roughly 43,000 clones, with approximately 83% of them counted one time only. In total, the top ten clones hold approximately 14% of the sample.

V and J are trimmed by 3 bases and 7 bases, and the gene matches miss 6 bases of the junction. Reading the germline V gene gives CDR1 SGHRS and CDR2 YFSETQ. The CDR3 has 14 amino acids, counting the end cysteine and phenylalanine. Only the CDR3 DNA is retained, 42 bases long and in frame from the first base. Each collaborating institution followed its own protocols to collect whole blood in K2EDTA tubes. For TCRbeta analysis, collaborators shipped samples as frozen whole blood, isolated PBMCs, or DNA extracted from either of those sample types. Comments on this clone: This clone's antigen is unknown. It has no much larger one-base neighbor in the sample; base qualities were not kept.

The receptor's source is a human donor in a cohort sampled during active COVID-19. The donor label of this sample is uncertain. Specimen: peripheral blood. The V and J genes are TRBV5-1 and TRBJ1-4; a stretch of 7 junction bases matches TRBD1. The CDR3 corresponds to CASSSGTAVEKLFF. At the DNA level, the sequence is TGCGCCAGCAGCTCCGGGACAGCAGTTGAAAAACTGTTTTTT.